This T cell receptor beta chain was observed in a study of blood T cell repertoires in COVID-19. This clone was detected only once. Profiling relied on immunoSEQ multiplex PCR, and the TCRdb table lists in-frame clones only, not all of them. The table has about 250,000 clones, approximately 88% seen once. The sequence came from a woman in her 30s with acute COVID-19. Sequencing was carried out using PBMCs or T cells enriched from blood (not recorded which).

The CDR3 region has the DNA TGTGCCAGCAGCGTAGCAGGAAATGAGCAGTTCTTC. Amino acids: CASSVAGNEQFF. The V gene is TRBV9, the J gene TRBJ2-1; no clear D. Germline V lookup: CDR1 SGDLS, CDR2 YYNGEE. V was trimmed by 0 bases and J by 7 bases, leaving 5 bases between them. This CDR3 is built from 12 residues.